This is a list of T cell receptor beta chains from one sample in a study of identical twins. One entry per CDR3 protein results from TCRdb running MiXCR on the 5' RACE reads. The table has around 530,000 distinct CDR3 sequences, roughly 15% seen once; the top ten hold around 0.4%. The same data also contributed to another study, on yellow fever vaccine responses in identical twins.

Source material: CD4+ T cells sorted from blood. These receptor sequences come from a woman aged 18-30 years in good health. The CDR3 runs from the conserved cysteine through the conserved F or W. Fields, in order: clone size, J gene, D gene, V gene, CDR3 protein, CDR3 DNA. A D gene is named only where the DNA matches it firmly. Size values are once, few and many counts, or a class for expanded clones, and some rows have none.

clone_size: few; j_call: TRBJ2-3; d_call: TRBD2; v_call: TRBV6-2/TRBV6-3; cdr3_aa: CASSYTGTSGRVLSTVTQYF; cdr3_nt: TGTGCCAGCAGTTACACTGGGACTAGCGGGAGAGTCCTTAGCACAGTTACGCAGTATTTT
clone_size: -; j_call: TRBJ2-1; d_call: TRBD2; v_call: TRBV14; cdr3_aa: CASSSTGTSGGAKQFF; cdr3_nt: TGTGCCAGCAGCTCTACCGGGACTAGCGGGGGGGCGAAGCAGTTCTTC
clone_size: many; j_call: TRBJ2-1; d_call: -; v_call: TRBV10-3; cdr3_aa: CAISGIPSYNEQFF; cdr3_nt: TGTGCCATCAGTGGAATTCCTTCCTACAATGAGCAGTTCTTC
clone_size: -; j_call: TRBJ1-2; d_call: TRBD1; v_call: TRBV7-9; cdr3_aa: CASSGTVENYGYTF; cdr3_nt: TGTGCCAGCTCGGGGACAGTTGAGAACTATGGCTACACCTTC
clone_size: -; j_call: TRBJ1-6; d_call: -; v_call: TRBV9; cdr3_aa: CASSRKADSYNSPLHF; cdr3_nt: TGTGCCAGCAGTCGTAAGGCGGACAGTTATAATTCACCCCTCCACTTT
clone_size: few; j_call: TRBJ2-3; d_call: TRBD2; v_call: TRBV5-1; cdr3_aa: CASSLEPSGHNAQYF; cdr3_nt: TGCGCCAGCAGCTTGGAGCCTAGCGGACACAATGCGCAGTATTTT
clone_size: few; j_call: TRBJ2-6; d_call: -; v_call: TRBV4-1; cdr3_aa: CASSQLSLSRGGGANVLTF; cdr3_nt: TGCGCCAGCAGCCAATTGAGTCTTTCTCGGGGAGGTGGGGCCAACGTCCTGACTTTC
clone_size: -; j_call: TRBJ2-7; d_call: TRBD2; v_call: TRBV5-1; cdr3_aa: CASSEGLAGISSYEQYF; cdr3_nt: TGCGCCAGCAGCGAAGGACTAGCGGGGATAAGCTCCTACGAGCAGTACTTC
clone_size: -; j_call: TRBJ2-7; d_call: TRBD1; v_call: TRBV3-1; cdr3_aa: CASSKKPGQEYEQYF; cdr3_nt: TGTGCCAGCAGCAAGAAACCGGGACAGGAGTACGAGCAGTACTTC
clone_size: -; j_call: TRBJ1-5; d_call: TRBD1; v_call: TRBV12-3/TRBV12-4; cdr3_aa: CASSLGDSSNQPQHF; cdr3_nt: TGTGCCAGCAGTTTAGGGGACAGTAGCAATCAGCCCCAGCATTTT
clone_size: few; j_call: TRBJ2-7; d_call: -; v_call: TRBV28; cdr3_aa: CASATGPNYEQYF; cdr3_nt: TGTGCCAGCGCCACGGGACCAAACTACGAGCAGTACTTC
clone_size: few; j_call: TRBJ2-1; d_call: -; v_call: TRBV25-1; cdr3_aa: CASHGRAQNEQFF; cdr3_nt: TGTGCCAGCCACGGACGCGCCCAGAATGAGCAGTTCTTC
clone_size: -; j_call: TRBJ2-1; d_call: -; v_call: TRBV6-5; cdr3_aa: CANSYRTGSSYNEQFF; cdr3_nt: TGTGCCAACAGTTATCGGACGGGAAGCTCCTACAATGAGCAGTTCTTC
clone_size: few; j_call: TRBJ2-3; d_call: TRBD2; v_call: TRBV12-3/TRBV12-4; cdr3_aa: CASSLVQTSGDTQYF; cdr3_nt: TGTGCCAGCAGTTTAGTTCAGACTAGCGGAGATACGCAGTATTTT
clone_size: -; j_call: TRBJ2-5; d_call: TRBD2; v_call: TRBV4-2; cdr3_aa: CASSQELAGVETQYF; cdr3_nt: TGTGCCAGCAGCCAAGAACTAGCGGGAGTTGAGACCCAGTACTTC
clone_size: few; j_call: TRBJ2-2; d_call: -; v_call: TRBV10-3; cdr3_aa: CAIRQTGELFF; cdr3_nt: TGTGCCATCAGACAAACCGGGGAGCTGTTTTTT
clone_size: few; j_call: TRBJ2-5; d_call: TRBD1; v_call: TRBV10-2; cdr3_aa: CASNDRVFDQETQYF; cdr3_nt: TGCGCCAGCAATGACAGGGTTTTTGACCAAGAGACCCAGTACTTC
clone_size: few; j_call: TRBJ2-1; d_call: -; v_call: TRBV4-2; cdr3_aa: CASSPAAGTPYNEQFF; cdr3_nt: TGTGCCAGCAGCCCGGCAGCCGGGACACCTTACAATGAGCAGTTCTTC
clone_size: few; j_call: TRBJ2-3; d_call: -; v_call: TRBV5-1; cdr3_aa: CASGEGGGTDTQYF; cdr3_nt: TGCGCCAGCGGTGAGGGGGGGGGCACAGATACGCAGTATTTT
clone_size: few; j_call: TRBJ2-3; d_call: TRBD2; v_call: TRBV11-2; cdr3_aa: CASRRGGNSDTQYF; cdr3_nt: TGTGCCAGCAGGCGGGGGGGAAACTCAGATACGCAGTATTTT
clone_size: few; j_call: TRBJ2-3; d_call: TRBD2; v_call: TRBV20-1; cdr3_aa: CSSSRGGLSDTQYF; cdr3_nt: TGCAGTTCCTCTAGGGGAGGGTTGTCAGATACGCAGTATTTT
clone_size: few; j_call: TRBJ2-1; d_call: -; v_call: TRBV5-1; cdr3_aa: CASSIERAGNEQFF; cdr3_nt: TGCGCCAGCAGTATCGAGCGGGCCGGCAATGAGCAGTTCTTC
clone_size: many; j_call: TRBJ1-4; d_call: -; v_call: TRBV5-1; cdr3_aa: CASSSGPPTTNEKLFF; cdr3_nt: TGCGCCAGCAGCTCAGGACCGCCTACAACTAATGAAAAACTGTTTTTT
clone_size: -; j_call: TRBJ2-5; d_call: -; v_call: TRBV29-1; cdr3_aa: CSAEWTFQETQYF; cdr3_nt: TGCAGCGCCGAATGGACATTCCAAGAGACCCAGTACTTC
clone_size: -; j_call: TRBJ2-5; d_call: TRBD1; v_call: TRBV27; cdr3_aa: CASSLRDSEETQYF; cdr3_nt: TGTGCCAGCAGTTTGAGGGACAGCGAAGAGACCCAGTACTTC